This TCR beta chain was sequenced for a study of blood T cells in healthy people across ages. General study findings and limits: Per million T cells, TCR beta diversity dropped about linearly as age rose. Naive T cell percentage strongly correlated with TCR beta diversity.

About this clonotype itself: The antigen remains undetermined.

Trimming stripped 3 bases from V and 3 bases from J, with 11 bases between. Germline-derived CDR1 and CDR2 are ENHRY and SYGVKD. This CDR3 comprises 15 residues. For the second PCR, which ran for 7 to 11 cycles, a sample-barcoded 5' primer and a J-beta primer mix were used. TCRdb recomputed calls from the 5' RACE reads with MiXCR, one row per CDR3 protein. The data show around 280,000 distinct CDR3 sequences, roughly 27% seen once. The sequencing input was blood. This TCR came from a woman in her 70s in good health. This chain joins TRBV10-3 and TRBJ1-4; perhaps TRBD1 as D (6 bases). Here the CDR3 reads CAISEWGLPNEKLFF. CDR3 bases: TGTGCCATCAGTGAATGGGGGCTCCCTAATGAAAAACTGTTTTTT.